Below are 27 T cell receptor beta chains sequenced from a single sample in a study of cytomegalovirus exposure and HLA in healthy donors. With 60 Vbeta and 13 Jbeta primers, the PCR was carried out. Sequenced by immunoSEQ multiplex PCR; TCRdb stores in-frame clones only, minus some. The sample holds 95,000 to 150,000 clones, nearly 80% seen once. The sample comprised PBMCs. The receptors stem from a woman aged 30 to 39 in good health and CMV-seropositive.

This chain links TRBV2 with TRBJ1-2; TRBD1 might be the D (5 bases). This CDR3 has 13 amino acids. V lost 6 bases and J lost 4, with 12 bases in between. CDR1 and CDR2 from the germline V gene are SNHLY and FYNNEI. The chain's CDR3 is CASSRDSSYGYTF. As DNA, the CDR3 is TGTGCCAGCAGCAGGGACTCTAGCTATGGCTACACCTTC.

V is TRBV9 and J is TRBJ2-5; 8 bases are a match to TRBD1. The V segment lost 1 base and the J segment 7 bases; nucleotides outside the gene matches: 9. This CDR3 is 15 amino acids long. Per the germline V gene, CDR1 is SGDLS and CDR2 is YYNGEE. The CDR3 region is CASSVFPGGVGTQYF. For the CDR3, the DNA is TGTGCCAGCAGCGTATTCCCAGGGGGCGTTGGGACCCAGTACTTC. Full variable domain (rest looked up from reference TRBV9 and TRBJ2-5): DSGVTQTPKHLITATGQRVTLRCSPRSGDLSVYWYQQSLDQGLQFLIQYYNGEERAKGNILERFSAQQFPDLHSELNLSSLELGDSALYFCASSVFPGGVGTQYFGPGTRLLVL.

This clone was seen a few times. The chain combines TRBV5-1 with TRBJ1-4; 8 nucleotides line up with TRBD1. Germline CDR1 SGHRS, CDR2 YFSETQ. Unmatched junction bases numbered 5, after V lost 4 bases and J lost 12 bases. This CDR3 contains 12 residues. Written as DNA, the CDR3 is TGCGCCAGCAGCCCAGGGGGCGAGGAACTGTTTTTT. This gives the protein CASSPGGEELFF.

There are a few counts of this clone. This chain links TRBV7-9 with TRBJ2-1; maybe TRBD1 (5 bases). Deletions cut 3 bases from V and 0 bases from J, with 21 bases between. The germline V gene has CDR1 SEHNR and CDR2 FQNEAQ (reference sequence). The CDR3 length is 19 residues. The CDR3 here is CASSFPGREQGDSYNEQFF. The CDR3 region has the DNA TGTGCCAGCAGCTTTCCAGGCAGGGAACAAGGGGACTCCTACAATGAGCAGTTCTTC.

The J gene is TRBJ2-5, the V gene TRBV18; no reliable D call. CDR1 and CDR2 (germline): KGHSH, LQKENI. This CDR3 is built from 14 residues. Trimming took 4 bases from V and 1 from J, leaving 10 bases between them. The CDR3 DNA reads TGTGCCAGCTCACTAGTAGTGTCCCAAGAGACCCAGTACTTC. This encodes CASSLVVSQETQYF.

The CDR3 coding sequence is TGCGCCAGCAGCTTGGCTAGCATGGTGAACAATGAGCAGTTCTTC. This sequence encodes CASSLASMVNNEQFF. The chain has TRBV5-1 and TRBJ2-1; possibly TRBD2 for D (5 bases). V lost 0 bases and J lost 5, with 12 bases in between. Germline loops: CDR1 SGHRS, CDR2 YFSETQ. The CDR3 consists of 15 residues.

The chain links TRBV6-1 to TRBJ1-1; D unresolved. CDR1 and CDR2 (germline): MNHNS, SASEGT. CDR3 length equals 15 residues. The V gene lost 4 bases and the J gene lost 4 bases, with 16 bases spanning the gap. CDR3 amino acids: CASSVRHDLSTEAFF. CDR3 in DNA: TGTGCCAGCAGTGTGAGGCACGATCTGAGCACTGAAGCTTTCTTT.

Of note for this clone: The germline gene is not matched at one end of the junction; a read error may be the cause. The CDR3 bases are TGTTCCAGCAGCTCCTTGCCCCTGTTTTCCGGGTCTTGGACTGAAGCTTTCTTT. Its protein product is CSSSSLPLFSGSWTEAFF. V gene TRBV7-9 combines with J gene TRBJ1-1; D is uncertain. CDR1 SEHNR and CDR2 FQNEAQ come from the germline V gene (reference sequence). This CDR3 has 18 amino acids. The complete variable domain, with remaining parts taken from reference TRBV7-9 and TRBJ1-1, reads DTGVSQNPRHKITKRGQNVTFRCDPISEHNRLYWYRQTLGQGPEFLTYFQNEAQLEKSRLLSDRFSAERPKGSFSTLEIQRTEQGDSAMYLCSSSSLPLFSGSWTEAFFGQGTRLTVV.

This clone was counted only a few times. V usage is TRBV28 and J usage is TRBJ2-7; 8 bases align to TRBD1. Germline CDR1 and CDR2: MDHEN and SYDVKM. The CDR3 consists of 15 residues. V dropped 6 bases and J dropped 1; count of bases not matched to a gene: 8. The CDR3 DNA reads as TGTGCCAGCAGCCCTTTCCAGGGGGCATCCTACGAGCAGTACTTC. Translated, it gives CASSPFQGASYEQYF. Together with reference TRBV28 and TRBJ2-7, the CDR3 gives the full variable domain: DVKVTQSSRYLVKRTGEKVFLECVQDMDHENMFWYRQDPGLGLRLIYFSYDVKMKEKGDIPEGYSVSREKKERFSLILESASTNQTSMYLCASSPFQGASYEQYFGPGTRLTVT.

V gene TRBV5-1 combines with J gene TRBJ2-5; D is uncertain. Germline values: CDR1 SGHRS, CDR2 YFSETQ. This CDR3 spans 15 amino acids. V was trimmed by 0 bases and J by 6 bases, leaving 15 bases between them. The CDR3 sequence is CASSLDTARSKTQYF. In DNA, the CDR3 is TGCGCCAGCAGCTTGGACACAGCAAGGTCGAAGACCCAGTACTTC.

The V and J genes are TRBV4-2 and TRBJ2-7; maybe TRBD1 (5 bases). This CDR3 region has 17 residues. Germline lookup yields CDR1 LGHNA and CDR2 YNFKEQ. Trimming cost V 0 bases and J 0 bases, with 15 bases left between them. The CDR3 DNA reads TGTGCCAGCAGCCAAGATGGTTGGGGCATCAGCTCCTACGAGCAGTACTTC. Its translation is CASSQDGWGISSYEQYF.

The chain couples TRBV28 to TRBJ1-5, with D maybe TRBD1 (5 bases). Between the trimmed V and J ends, which lost 7 bases and 4 bases, there was a span of 11 bases. The CDR3 length is 13 residues. Germline assignment: CDR1 MDHEN and CDR2 SYDVKM. DNA for the CDR3: TGTGCCAGCATAGGACACCTTAATCAGCCCCAGCATTTT. This gives the protein CASIGHLNQPQHF.

The CDR3 nucleotides read TGTGCCAGCAGCTTTGCCTCGGGTCCTTCCTACGAGCAGTACTTC. Translating gives CASSFASGPSYEQYF. The J gene is TRBJ2-7, the V gene TRBV11-2; D remains ambiguous. CDR1 and CDR2 (germline): SGHAT, FQNNGV. V was pared by 3 bases and J by 1 base, with 13 bases between. This CDR3 region has 15 residues.

The sample holds a few counts of this clone. The rearrangement links TRBV25-1 to TRBJ1-1, with D perhaps matching TRBD1 (5 bases). Deletions cut 1 base from V and 3 bases from J, with 12 bases between. This CDR3 comprises 15 residues. Germline V gene data show CDR1 as MGHDK and CDR2 as SYGVNS. Here the CDR3 reads CASSEWQGGDTEAFF. CDR3 in DNA: TGTGCCAGCAGTGAATGGCAGGGTGGGGACACTGAAGCTTTCTTT. Based on the CDR3 plus reference TRBV25-1 and TRBJ1-1, the full variable domain is EADIYQTPRYLVIGTGKKITLECSQTMGHDKMYWYQQDPGMELHLIHYSYGVNSTEKGDLSSESTVSRIRTEHFPLTLESARPSHTSQYLCASSEWQGGDTEAFFGQGTRLTVV.

In its sample, this clone was seen a few times. The rearrangement links TRBV6-1 to TRBJ1-4; 9 nucleotides match TRBD1. The junction had 8 bases not matched to a gene; V was cut back by 2 bases and J by 7 bases. This CDR3 is 16 amino acids long. Germline CDR1 and CDR2: MNHNS and SASEGT. The CDR3 bases are TGTGCCAGCAGTGAATGGGTGGGACAGGGTGTTGAAAAACTGTTTTTT. This gives the protein CASSEWVGQGVEKLFF.

The CDR3 reads CASSLLTPDRGQETQYF. In DNA, the CDR3 is TGTGCCAGCAGTTTATTAACTCCGGACAGGGGGCAAGAGACCCAGTACTTC. This chain connects TRBV28 to TRBJ2-5, with 10 bases aligning to TRBD1. The CDR3 spans 17 residues. Germline loops: CDR1 MDHEN, CDR2 SYDVKM. The trim removed 1 base at V and 2 bases at J, leaving 7 bases unmatched.

The chain employs TRBV12-2 and TRBJ1-2; whether TRBD1, the table's D call, matches the DNA was not checked. TRBV12-2 is a listed pseudogene. This CDR3 contains 13 residues. DNA of the CDR3: TGTGCAAGTCCCATGGGGGCCTTTCGTGGCTACACCTTC. Encoded protein: CASPMGAFRGYTF.

The gene calls are TRBV15 and TRBJ1-5, with no clear D. CDR3 size: 16 residues. The V end lost 4 bases, the J end lost 6 bases, and 19 bases lay between the germline ends. Germline CDR1 LNHNV, CDR2 YYDKDF (reference sequence). This chain's CDR3 is CATSINGRGFSQPQHF. The CDR3 DNA reads TGTGCCACCAGCATCAACGGACGAGGGTTTAGTCAGCCCCAGCATTTT.

CDR3 sequence reads: CASSPSPGQVVDEQYF. CDR3 nucleotides: TGTGCCAGCTCACCATCGCCGGGACAGGTTGTCGACGAGCAGTACTTC. The rearrangement links TRBV18 to TRBJ2-7; TRBD1 aligns across 8 bases. Germline V gives CDR1 KGHSH, CDR2 LQKENI. The CDR3 contains 16 residues. V shed 2 bases, J shed 5 bases, and the junction held 11 bases outside the gene matches.

V gene TRBV5-6 combines with J gene TRBJ1-6; maybe TRBD1 (5 bases). Germline loops: CDR1 SGHDT, CDR2 YYEEEE. V gave up 4 bases and J gave up 14 bases, with 16 bases separating them. This CDR3 comprises 13 residues. CDR3 residues: CASSPERGSALHF. Here the CDR3 DNA reads TGTGCCAGCAGCCCCGAAAGGGGTTCGGCCCTCCACTTT.

This chain connects TRBV6-1 to TRBJ2-5, with a possible D match to TRBD2 (5 bases). The J call is doubtful: the DNA matches TRBJ2-7 better. This CDR3 spans 13 amino acids. The germline V gene encodes CDR1 MNHNS and CDR2 SASEGT. The CDR3 loop reads CASSETRAREQYF. The CDR3 DNA sequence: TGTGCCAGCAGTGAAACGAGGGCACGCGAGCAGTACTTC.

The chain has TRBV7-3 and TRBJ2-7; the D gene is possibly TRBD2 (5 bases). The CDR3 covers 12 residues. Looked up from germline, CDR1 is SGHTA and CDR2 is FQGTGA. The germline V and J ends were trimmed by 2 bases and 5 bases, with 7 bases remaining between them. CDR3 sequence (DNA): TGTGCCAGCAGCTTATACGGGGACGAGCAGTACTTC. It codes for CASSLYGDEQYF. Drawing the rest from reference TRBV7-3 and TRBJ2-7, the complete variable domain is GAGVSQTPSNKVTEKGKYVELRCDPISGHTALYWYRQSLGQGPEFLIYFQGTGAADDSGLPNDRFFAVRPEGSVSTLKIQRTERGDSAVYLCASSLYGDEQYFGPGTRLTVT.

This chain joins TRBV5-3 and TRBJ1-2; possible D gene TRBD1, 5 bases. TRBV5-3 is identified as an open reading frame with a role that is uncertain. This CDR3 spans 16 amino acids. Deletions cut 3 bases from V and 4 bases from J, with 19 bases between. Here the CDR3 reads CARSCQGAHGGYGYTF. CDR3 sequence (DNA): TGTGCCAGAAGCTGCCAAGGGGCCCACGGGGGCTATGGCTACACCTTC.

The CDR3 spells CASRQGQRNQPQHF. CDR3 in DNA: TGTGCCAGCAGACAGGGCCAGCGCAATCAGCCCCAGCATTTT. This chain joins TRBV28 and TRBJ1-5; TRBD1 might be the D (6 bases). CDR1 and CDR2 (germline): MDHEN, SYDVKM. The CDR3 loop spans 14 amino acids. Trimming pared 6 bases from V and 2 bases from J, leaving 11 bases between.

The rearrangement joins TRBV4-3 to TRBJ1-5; 9 nucleotides align to TRBD1. Germline values: CDR1 LGHNA, CDR2 YSLEER. V shed 4 bases and J 11 bases; nucleotides not matched to a gene: 9. The CDR3 runs to 14 residues. The CDR3: CASSPTGGERAQHF. In DNA form, the CDR3 reads TGCGCCAGCAGCCCGACAGGGGGAGAGAGGGCCCAGCATTTT.

This clone has only a few counts. This rearrangement joins TRBV12-5 to TRBJ2-3, with D possibly TRBD2 on 5 matching bases. CDR1 and CDR2 from the germline V gene are LGHNT and FRNRAP. The CDR3 has 13 residues. Between the trimmed V and J ends, which lost 1 base and 4 bases, there was a span of 6 bases. The CDR3 DNA sequence: TGTGCTAGTGGTTTGGCAGCGGCAGATACGCAGTATTTT. This gives the protein CASGLAAADTQYF.

This clone was picked up a small number of times. The chain employs TRBV19 and TRBJ2-5; 10 positions agree with TRBD2. This CDR3 has 14 amino acids. Germline V gene data show CDR1 as LNHDA and CDR2 as SQIVND (reference sequence). Losses at the gene ends were 4 bases for V and 5 bases for J; bases not matched to a gene: 4. CDR3: CASSKRGGGETQYF. CDR3 DNA sequence: TGTGCCAGTAGTAAGCGGGGGGGCGGGGAGACCCAGTACTTC.